This entry is about one T cell receptor beta chain. This entry comes from a study of blood T cell repertoires in COVID-19. TCRdb's table, derived via immunoSEQ multiplex PCR, lists solely in-frame clones and lacks some. The sample has hundreds of thousands of clones; 70% to 90% are singletons. This CDR3 has 16 residues. Germline trimming cut 4 bases from V and 6 bases from J; bases unmatched to any gene: 9. CDR1 and CDR2 from the germline V gene are MDHEN and SYDVKM. The V gene is TRBV28, the J gene TRBJ2-1; 10 bases match TRBD1. The sample taken for sequencing was peripheral blood. This TCR derives from an elderly man with acute or convalescent COVID-19. In DNA form, the CDR3 reads TGTGCCAGCAGTTCTCCGGGACAGGGGACCCCCAATGAGCAGTTCTTC. Protein: CASSSPGQGTPNEQFF.